Shown below are 26 T cell receptor beta chains from a single sample sequenced in a study of metastatic and nonmetastatic thyroid tumors. Treatment of any kind had been given to no patient before thyroid surgery. TCRdb re-clonotyped the PCR reads via MiXCR. The table lists fewer than 40,000 clones, approximately 15% of them singletons. Sequenced input: blood. The receptors derive from a male donor with papillary thyroid cancer or a benign thyroid nodule (not recorded which). Some clones in this sample may be carry-over from other donors' samples.

For this clone: Just one base apart from a much larger clone, this may be a read error. Other DNA sequences from this sample encode an identical CDR3 as well. The V and J genes are TRBV18 and TRBJ2-7, with D tentatively TRBD1 or TRBD2 (5 bases each). Germline lookup yields CDR1 KGHSH and CDR2 LQKENI. The CDR3 loop spans 15 amino acids. The germline V and J ends were trimmed by 0 bases and 6 bases, with 15 bases remaining between them. The DNA for the CDR3 is TGTGCCAGCTCACCACCTCGGGACGGAAGGGTCGAGCAGTACTTC. It codes for CASSPPRDGRVEQYF.

The chain links TRBV10-3 to TRBJ2-1; the match to TRBD2 covers 9 bases. Germline CDR1 is ENHRY and CDR2 is SYGVKD. This CDR3 has 19 residues. J lost 2 bases, V lost 0 bases, and 11 bases had no gene match. This CDR3 is CAISESKRTSACAYNEQFF. Here the CDR3 DNA reads TGTGCCATCAGTGAGTCGAAGCGGACTAGCGCCTGTGCCTACAATGAGCAGTTCTTC.

This clone was counted at least ten times. V and J are TRBV6-5 and TRBJ2-5; D is unresolved. The germline gives CDR1 MNHEY, CDR2 SVGAGI. The CDR3 covers 16 residues. V lost 0 bases and J 1 base, leaving 12 bases between the germline ends. The CDR3: CASSYSRSVGQETQYF. The CDR3 DNA follows: TGTGCCAGCAGTTACTCGAGGTCCGTTGGCCAAGAGACCCAGTACTTC.

This clone was detected ten times or more. The chain links TRBV20-1 to TRBJ2-7, with 8 bases aligning to TRBD2. The J segment lost 3 bases and the V segment lost 6 bases, leaving 19 bases of the junction unmatched. Per the germline V gene, CDR1 is DFQATT and CDR2 is SNEGSKA (reference sequence). The CDR3 contains 17 residues. CDR3 sequence: CSAKPYLAGGGSYEQYF. As DNA, the CDR3 is TGCAGTGCAAAGCCCTATCTGGCGGGAGGAGGAAGCTACGAGCAGTACTTC.

Many counts were recorded for this clone. This sequence joins TRBV28 and TRBJ2-5; D perhaps matches TRBD1 (8 bases). Per germline, CDR1 MDHEN and CDR2 SYDVKM. The V and J ends lost 3 bases and 2 bases respectively, with 13 bases between them. The CDR3 contains 15 residues. The CDR3 sequence is CASSFVQGGQETQYF. The CDR3 bases are TGTGCCAGCAGTTTCGTACAGGGGGGGCAAGAGACCCAGTACTTC.

V is TRBV5-4 and J is TRBJ2-2, with D tentatively TRBD1 (5 bases). With 7 bases removed from V and 0 bases from J, the gap between germline ends came to 10 bases. This CDR3 has 14 residues. The germline V gene encodes CDR1 SGHNT and CDR2 YYREEE (reference sequence). CDR3 nucleotides: TGTGCCAGCCGTAAGGGGTCGAACACCGGGGAGCTGTTTTTT. Protein product: CASRKGSNTGELFF.

The chain joins TRBV6-1 to TRBJ2-7; D ambiguous. CDR1 and CDR2 (germline): MNHNS, SASEGT. The V and J ends lost 8 bases and 5 bases respectively, with 13 bases between them. This CDR3 region has 12 residues. The CDR3 reads CASGSMQDEQYF. DNA of the CDR3: TGTGCCAGCGGGTCCATGCAGGACGAGCAGTACTTC.

This clone has just a few counts. Here the CDR3 DNA reads TGTGCCATCAGACCCGGGACCCGAGGTTGTGGCTACACCTTC. Translated: CAIRPGTRGCGYTF. The rearrangement joins TRBV6-2 or TRBV6-3 to TRBJ1-2, with D maybe TRBD1 (5 bases). Looked up from germline, CDR1 is MNHEY and CDR2 is SVGEGT. Trimming took off 10 bases at V and 7 bases at J, with 22 bases between the two ends. The CDR3 is 14 residues long.

The V call is TRBV11-2, the J call TRBJ2-1; 13 nucleotides line up with TRBD2. Germline lookup yields CDR1 SGHAT and CDR2 FQNNGV. The junction had 17 bases not matched to a gene; V was cut back by 5 bases and J by 13 bases. CDR3 length: 17 residues. The CDR3 loop reads CASSPKTGTSGTGYQFF. CDR3 bases: TGTGCCAGCAGCCCCAAGACCGGGACTAGCGGGACGGGTTATCAGTTCTTC. Full variable domain (rest looked up from reference TRBV11-2 and TRBJ2-1): EAGVAQSPRYKIIEKRQSVAFWCNPISGHATLYWYQQILGQGPKLLIQFQNNGVVDDSQLPKDRFSAERLKGVDSTLKIQPAKLEDSAVYLCASSPKTGTSGTGYQFFGPGTRLTVL.

This clone turned up a few times. One end of the junction varies from germline; a read error may be responsible. The chain joins TRBV5-1 to TRBJ2-5; the D gene is possibly TRBD2 (6 bases). The CDR3 runs 17 residues. Per germline, CDR1 SGHRS and CDR2 YFSETQ. In DNA form, the CDR3 reads TGCGCCAGCAGCCCGGGAGCCGGGATCCAGGGCCAAGAGACCCAGCACTTC. Residues: CASSPGAGIQGQETQHF.

This clone was detected many times. The chain employs TRBV30 and TRBJ2-7; D remains ambiguous. The V and J ends lost 3 bases and 5 bases respectively, with 14 bases between them. The CDR3 covers 13 residues. CDR1 is GTSNPN, CDR2 SVGIG, per germline (reference sequence). The CDR3 is CAWRKDIRNEQYF. CDR3 DNA sequence: TGTGCCTGGAGAAAAGACATAAGGAACGAGCAGTACTTC.

The gene calls are TRBV3-1 and TRBJ1-1; D is ambiguous. V was shortened by 1 base and J by 1 base, with 4 bases between the two germline ends. Germline assignment: CDR1 LGHDT and CDR2 YNNKEL (reference sequence). The CDR3 covers 13 residues. The CDR3 region has the DNA TGTGCCAGCAGCCAAGTGCCGAACACTGAAGCTTTCTTT. Its translation is CASSQVPNTEAFF. The whole variable domain, filled in from reference TRBV3-1 and TRBJ1-1, reads DTAVSQTPKYLVTQMGNDKSIKCEQNLGHDTMYWYKQDSKKFLKIMFSYNNKELIINETVPNRFSPKSPDKAHLNLHINSLELGDSAVYFCASSQVPNTEAFFGQGTRLTVV.

This clone was seen at least ten times. The chain is built from TRBV5-1 and TRBJ2-5, with D perhaps matching TRBD1 (7 bases). Trimming cost V 4 bases and J 5 bases, with 18 bases left between them. The CDR3 spans 15 residues. Per the germline V gene, CDR1 is SGHRS and CDR2 is YFSETQ. This CDR3 reads CASSEVTGAGETQYF. The DNA of the CDR3 is TGCGCCAGCAGCGAAGTCACAGGGGCGGGGGAGACCCAGTACTTC.

This clone was counted ten times or more. The chain couples TRBV18 to TRBJ2-5, with a tentative D call TRBD1 (5 bases). The CDR3 spans 18 residues. Looked up from germline, CDR1 is KGHSH and CDR2 is LQKENI. V was cut by 3 bases and J by 1 base, with 21 bases left in between. In DNA form, the CDR3 reads TGTGCCAGCTCACCTTACATAACGACAGATACACTCCAAGAGACCCAGTACTTC. Its protein product is CASSPYITTDTLQETQYF.

CDR3: CASSQPDRRNEKLFF. As DNA, the CDR3 is TGCGCCAGCAGCCAACCGGACAGGAGGAATGAAAAACTGTTTTTT. The chain couples TRBV4-1 to TRBJ1-4; 7 bases align to TRBD1. This CDR3 has 15 residues. The J segment lost 5 bases and the V segment lost 2 bases, leaving 5 bases of the junction unmatched. Per germline, CDR1 MGHRA and CDR2 YSYEKL.

This clone was observed a few times. V is TRBV9 and J is TRBJ2-7, with D uncertain. CDR3 size: 14 residues. The germline V gene has CDR1 SGDLS and CDR2 YYNGEE. The V gene lost 7 bases and the J gene lost 6 bases, with 20 bases spanning the gap. CDR3: CASLAPTSPSEQYF. The CDR3 DNA follows: TGTGCCAGCCTCGCCCCAACTTCTCCTAGCGAGCAGTACTTC.

This clone was counted many times. This rearrangement joins TRBV7-2 to TRBJ2-1; TRBD2 matches at 13 bases. From germline, CDR1 is SGHTA and CDR2 FQGNSA. CDR3 length: 15 amino acids. The V and J ends lost 4 bases and 4 bases, in that order; junction bases with no gene match: 1. The CDR3 here is CASSSTSGRYNEQFF. The DNA for the CDR3 is TGTGCCAGCAGCTCGACTAGCGGGAGGTACAATGAGCAGTTCTTC.

There are many counts of this clone. The J gene is TRBJ2-7, the V gene TRBV30; D unclear. CDR1 and CDR2 (germline): GTSNPN, SVGIG (reference sequence). V was shortened by 3 bases and J by 0 bases, with 9 bases between the two germline ends. The CDR3 consists of 13 residues. The CDR3 spells CAWRPESSYEQYF. The CDR3 DNA reads as TGTGCCTGGAGACCAGAGAGCTCCTACGAGCAGTACTTC.

This clone was recorded at least ten times. J is TRBJ2-2 and V is TRBV7-2; a weak D match, TRBD2 (5 bases). Germline CDR1 reads SGHTA; CDR2 reads FQGNSA. The V and J ends lost 5 bases and 4 bases respectively, with 8 bases between them. This CDR3 region has 13 residues. CDR3 amino acids: CASSTRVTGELFF. DNA of the CDR3: TGTGCCAGCAGCACTAGGGTCACCGGGGAGCTGTTTTTT.

This clone was found once. The J gene is TRBJ2-3, the V gene TRBV11-1, with 9 nucleotides matching TRBD1. V lost 5 bases and J lost 1; bases outside the gene matches: 10. Germline V gene data show CDR1 as SGHAT and CDR2 as FQDESV (reference sequence). This CDR3 comprises 17 residues. The CDR3 region has the DNA TGTGCCAGCAGCGTATCATCCGGACAGGGGTGCACAGATACGCAGTATTTT. Residues: CASSVSSGQGCTDTQYF.

The chain has TRBV19 and TRBJ2-1; D is perhaps TRBD1 or TRBD2 (6 bases each). Germline assignment: CDR1 LNHDA and CDR2 SQIVND (reference sequence). Deletions cut 5 bases from V and 7 bases from J, with 21 bases between. There are 16 residues in the CDR3. The CDR3 sequence: CASSPKIARGGNEQFF. For the CDR3, the DNA is TGTGCCAGTAGTCCGAAGATAGCTCGAGGGGGGAATGAGCAGTTCTTC.

This clone was seen at least ten times. J is TRBJ1-4 and V is TRBV5-5; 7 bases map to TRBD1. CDR3 size: 15 residues. Trimming cost V 3 bases and J 6 bases; bases outside gene matches: 8. Germline assignment: CDR1 SGHKS and CDR2 YYEKEE (reference sequence). This CDR3 is CASSSRDSQYEKLFF. The DNA for the CDR3 is TGTGCCAGCAGCTCCCGGGACAGCCAGTATGAAAAACTGTTTTTT.

The chain uses TRBV19 and TRBJ1-2; D is unclear. CDR1 LNHDA and CDR2 SQIVND come from the germline V gene (reference sequence). V lost 6 bases, J lost 6 bases, and 17 bases lay in between. The CDR3 is 14 residues long. CDR3 loop: CASSSRCSRHGYTF. The DNA for the CDR3 is TGTGCCAGTAGCTCCAGGTGCTCCAGGCATGGCTACACCTTC.

Note on this clone: No conserved phenylalanine or tryptophan is present at the end of the CDR3, so a read error is the likely explanation. This chain uses TRBV28 with TRBJ2-7; D unresolved. CDR1 and CDR2 (germline): MDHEN, SYDVKM. Trimming pared 4 bases from V and 2 bases from J, leaving 12 bases between. CDR3 length equals 14 residues. For the CDR3, the DNA is TGTGCCAGCAGTTCCCCCATTGGGGCCTACGAGCAGTACCTC. Its translation: CASSSPIGAYEQYL.

The V and J genes are TRBV6-1 and TRBJ1-1; D call uncertain. CDR3 size: 15 residues. The germline V and J ends were trimmed by 8 bases and 2 bases, with 18 bases remaining between them. Germline-derived CDR1 and CDR2 are MNHNS and SASEGT. CDR3 residues: CASPQAEGSNTEAFF. CDR3 coding DNA: TGTGCCAGCCCTCAAGCGGAGGGTTCAAACACTGAAGCTTTCTTT.

In its sample, this clone was seen many times. The genes are TRBV3-1 and TRBJ2-5; 8 bases fit TRBD1. Germline values: CDR1 LGHDT, CDR2 YNNKEL (reference sequence). V lost 5 bases to trimming and J lost 5 bases; unmatched junction nucleotides: 7. The CDR3 length is 14 residues. The CDR3, as DNA: TGTGCCAGCAGCTCGGACAGGGTCGGGGAGACCCAGTACTTC. Translating it yields CASSSDRVGETQYF.